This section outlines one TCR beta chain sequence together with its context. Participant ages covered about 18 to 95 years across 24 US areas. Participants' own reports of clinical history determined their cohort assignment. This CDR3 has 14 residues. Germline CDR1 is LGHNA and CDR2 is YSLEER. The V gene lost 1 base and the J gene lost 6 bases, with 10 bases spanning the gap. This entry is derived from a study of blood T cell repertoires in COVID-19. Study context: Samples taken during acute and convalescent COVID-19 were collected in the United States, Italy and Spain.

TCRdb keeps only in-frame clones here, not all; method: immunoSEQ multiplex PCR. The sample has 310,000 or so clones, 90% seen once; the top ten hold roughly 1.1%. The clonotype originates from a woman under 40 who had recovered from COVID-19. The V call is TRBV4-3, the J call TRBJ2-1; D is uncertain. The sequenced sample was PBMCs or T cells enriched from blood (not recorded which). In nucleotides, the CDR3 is TGCGCCAGCAGCCAAGGGGTTAGCTTCAATGAGCAGTTCTTC. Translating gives CASSQGVSFNEQFF.